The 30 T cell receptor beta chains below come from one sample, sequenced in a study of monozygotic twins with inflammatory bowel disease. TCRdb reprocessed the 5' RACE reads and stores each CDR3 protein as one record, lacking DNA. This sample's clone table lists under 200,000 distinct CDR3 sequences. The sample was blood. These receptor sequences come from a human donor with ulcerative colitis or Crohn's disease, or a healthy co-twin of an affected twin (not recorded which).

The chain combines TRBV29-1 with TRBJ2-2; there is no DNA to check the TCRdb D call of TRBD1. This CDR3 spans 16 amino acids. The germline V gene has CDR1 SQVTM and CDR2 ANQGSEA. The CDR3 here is CSVEVGQGVSTGELFF.

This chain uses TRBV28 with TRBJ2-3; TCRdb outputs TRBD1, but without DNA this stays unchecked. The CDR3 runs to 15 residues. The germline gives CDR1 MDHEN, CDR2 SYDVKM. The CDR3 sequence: CASSYASRGADTQYF.

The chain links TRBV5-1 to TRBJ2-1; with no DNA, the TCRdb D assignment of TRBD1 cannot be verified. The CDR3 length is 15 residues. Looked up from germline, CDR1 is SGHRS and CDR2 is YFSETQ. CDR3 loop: CASSTVQGYNNEQFF.

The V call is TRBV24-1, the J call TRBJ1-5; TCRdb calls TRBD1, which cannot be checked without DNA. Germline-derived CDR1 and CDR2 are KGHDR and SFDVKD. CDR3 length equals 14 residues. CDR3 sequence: CATSLTGVGQPQHF.

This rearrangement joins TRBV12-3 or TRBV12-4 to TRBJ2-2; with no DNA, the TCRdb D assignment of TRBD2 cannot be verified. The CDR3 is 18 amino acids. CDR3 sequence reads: CASSLILGTGGSTGELFF.

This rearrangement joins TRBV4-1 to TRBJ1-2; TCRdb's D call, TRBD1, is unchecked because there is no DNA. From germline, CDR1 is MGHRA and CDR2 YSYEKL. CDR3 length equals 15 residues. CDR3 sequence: CASSQWTGNNYGYTF.

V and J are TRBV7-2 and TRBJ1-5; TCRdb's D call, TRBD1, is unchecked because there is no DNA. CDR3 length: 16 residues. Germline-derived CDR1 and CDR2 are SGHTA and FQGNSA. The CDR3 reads CASSRIPGQGDQPQHF.

The chain's CDR3 is CASSPQGDPPLHF. V is TRBV5-1 and J is TRBJ1-6; TCRdb lists TRBD1, though no DNA is available to test this call. CDR3 length equals 13 residues. The germline V gene has CDR1 SGHRS and CDR2 YFSETQ.

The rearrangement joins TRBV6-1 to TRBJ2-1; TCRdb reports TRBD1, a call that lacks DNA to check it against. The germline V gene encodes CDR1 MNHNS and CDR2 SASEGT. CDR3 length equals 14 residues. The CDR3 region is CASSPDREVNEQFF.

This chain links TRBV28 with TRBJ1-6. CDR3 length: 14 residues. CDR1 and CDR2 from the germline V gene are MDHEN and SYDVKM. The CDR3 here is CASSGPGDFSPLHF.

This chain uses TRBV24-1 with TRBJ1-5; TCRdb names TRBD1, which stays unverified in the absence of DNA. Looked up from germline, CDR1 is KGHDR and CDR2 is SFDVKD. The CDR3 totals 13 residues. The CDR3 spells CATRQGGNQPQHF.

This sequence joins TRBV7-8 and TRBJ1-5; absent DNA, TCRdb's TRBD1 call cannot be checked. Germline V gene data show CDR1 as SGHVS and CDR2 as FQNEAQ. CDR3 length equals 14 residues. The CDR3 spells CASRGTGGNQPQHF.

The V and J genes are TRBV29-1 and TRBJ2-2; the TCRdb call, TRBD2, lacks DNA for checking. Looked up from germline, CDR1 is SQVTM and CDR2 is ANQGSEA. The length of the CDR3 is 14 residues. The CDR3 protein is CSYRTSGNTGELFF.

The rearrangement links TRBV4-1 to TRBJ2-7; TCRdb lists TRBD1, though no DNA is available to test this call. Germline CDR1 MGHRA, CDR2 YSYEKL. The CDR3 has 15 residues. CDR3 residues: CASSQDQQGAEEQYF.

The chain's CDR3 is CSARPQRRLQETQYF. V and J are TRBV20-1 and TRBJ2-5. The germline V gene has CDR1 DFQATT and CDR2 SNEGSKA (reference sequence). This CDR3 contains 15 residues.

This chain's CDR3 is CSVPGGGEQYF. The chain is built from TRBV29-1 and TRBJ2-7; TCRdb's assignment of TRBD1 cannot be checked, as there is no DNA. The CDR3 runs to 11 residues. The germline V gene encodes CDR1 SQVTM and CDR2 ANQGSEA.

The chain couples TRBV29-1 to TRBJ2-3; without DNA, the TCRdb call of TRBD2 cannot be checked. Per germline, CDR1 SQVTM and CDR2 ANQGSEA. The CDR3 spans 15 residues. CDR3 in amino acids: CSVSGRLAVEDTQYF.

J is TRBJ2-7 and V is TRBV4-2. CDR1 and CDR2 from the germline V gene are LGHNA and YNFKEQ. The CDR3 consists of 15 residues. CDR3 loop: CASSQERIVAYEQYF.

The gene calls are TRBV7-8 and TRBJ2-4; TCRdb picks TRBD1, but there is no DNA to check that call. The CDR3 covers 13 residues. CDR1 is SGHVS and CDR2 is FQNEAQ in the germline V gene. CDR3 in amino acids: CATIRQGVNIQYF.

This CDR3 is CSVVAGANVLTF. The chain is built from TRBV29-1 and TRBJ2-6. The length of the CDR3 is 12 residues. Germline assignment: CDR1 SQVTM and CDR2 ANQGSEA.

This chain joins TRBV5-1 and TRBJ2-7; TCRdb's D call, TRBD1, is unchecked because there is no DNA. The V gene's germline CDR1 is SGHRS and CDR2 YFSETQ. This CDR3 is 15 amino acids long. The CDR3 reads CASSLTGGRSYEQYF.

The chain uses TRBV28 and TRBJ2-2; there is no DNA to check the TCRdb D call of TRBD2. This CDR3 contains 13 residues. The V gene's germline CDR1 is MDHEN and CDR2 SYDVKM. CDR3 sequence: CASSLRAPGELFF.

The CDR3 sequence is CASSLAAGNTEAFF. The J gene is TRBJ1-1, the V gene TRBV5-1. The CDR3 is made up of 14 amino acids. Germline V gene sequence: CDR1 SGHRS, CDR2 YFSETQ.

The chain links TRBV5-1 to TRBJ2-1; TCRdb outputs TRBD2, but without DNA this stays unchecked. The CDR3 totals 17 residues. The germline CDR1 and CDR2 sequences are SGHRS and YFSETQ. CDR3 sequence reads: CASSLDTRTSGNNEQFF.

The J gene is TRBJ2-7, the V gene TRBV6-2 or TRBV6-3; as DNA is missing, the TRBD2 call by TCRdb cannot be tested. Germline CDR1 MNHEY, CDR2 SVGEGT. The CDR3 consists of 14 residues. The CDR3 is CASTLPTPSREQYF.

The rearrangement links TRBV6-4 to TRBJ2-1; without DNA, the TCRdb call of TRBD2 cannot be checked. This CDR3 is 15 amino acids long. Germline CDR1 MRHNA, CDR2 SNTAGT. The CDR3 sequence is CASSDGVAGFNEQFF.

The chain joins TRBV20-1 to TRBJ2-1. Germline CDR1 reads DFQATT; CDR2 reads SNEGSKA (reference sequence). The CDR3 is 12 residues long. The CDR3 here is CSVRLVDNEQFF.

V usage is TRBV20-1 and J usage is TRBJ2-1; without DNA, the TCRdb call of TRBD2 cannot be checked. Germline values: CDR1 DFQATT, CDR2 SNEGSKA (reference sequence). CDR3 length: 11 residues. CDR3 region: CSATLAWEQFF.

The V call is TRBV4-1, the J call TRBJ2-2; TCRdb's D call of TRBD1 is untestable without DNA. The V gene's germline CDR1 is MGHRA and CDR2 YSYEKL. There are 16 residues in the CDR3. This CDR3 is CASSQDGGPNTGELFF.

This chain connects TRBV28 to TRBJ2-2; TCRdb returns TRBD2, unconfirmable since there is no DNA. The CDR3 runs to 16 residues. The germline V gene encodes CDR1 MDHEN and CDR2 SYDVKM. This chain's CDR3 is CASSLRIAGNTGELFF.